These T cell receptor beta chains were read from a single sample in a study of Ad26.COV2.S vaccination and SARS-CoV-2 variants. The table came from immunoSEQ multiplex PCR; TCRdb's copy has only in-frame clones and leaves some out. The sample lists approximately 400,000 clones, 92% occurring once. Sequenced material: peripheral blood, taken after recovery from COVID-19. These receptors were collected from a human donor who had recovered from COVID-19. CDR3s include the opening cysteine and the closing phenylalanine or tryptophan. Each record gives: CDR3 DNA, CDR3 protein, J gene, V gene, clone size, D gene. D genes are given only for firm matches. Rows may omit the clone size; those that give it use once, few, many or a size class.

TGTGCCAGCAGTTACGGGGGTGGACAGGCTCAAGAGACCCAGTACTTC	CASSYGGGQAQETQYF	TRBJ2-5	TRBV6-6	NA	TRBD1
TGTGCCAGCATGCGAGGGACGTATGGCTACACCTTC	CASMRGTYGYTF	TRBJ1-2	TRBV2	NA	NA
TGCAGTGCTAGCGGAGACAGGGATCTGTACTTC	CSASGDRDLYF	TRBJ2-7	TRBV20-1	NA	TRBD1
TGTGCCAGCAGTTCTGGGGGGACGAGCTCCTACGAGCAGTACTTC	CASSSGGTSSYEQYF	TRBJ2-7	TRBV7-3	NA	NA
TGTGCCAGCACCCCCAGAGTAGCGGGGGGGCCAGGTGAGCAGTTCTTC	CASTPRVAGGPGEQFF	TRBJ2-1	TRBV6-2/TRBV6-3	NA	TRBD2
TGTGCCAGCAGCCAAGTTGAGACGGCGAACACCGGGGAGCTGTTTTTT	CASSQVETANTGELFF	TRBJ2-2	TRBV14	NA	NA
TGTGCCAGTACCCCCGAGGCGGACAGGGGGGATCAGCCCCAGCATTTT	CASTPEADRGDQPQHF	TRBJ1-5	TRBV19	NA	TRBD1
TGCGCCAGCAGTTGGGAGACTAGCACAGATACGCAGTATTTT	CASSWETSTDTQYF	TRBJ2-3	TRBV10-1	NA	NA
TGTGCCAGCAGCAGACTTCGCAGCGGGGGTGTCCTTGAGACCCAGTACTTC	CASSRLRSGGVLETQYF	TRBJ2-5	TRBV7-9	NA	TRBD2
TGCGCCAGCAGCCAGGACCCAACGGGCCCGAAGGCTCAGCCCCAGCATTTT	CASSQDPTGPKAQPQHF	TRBJ1-5	TRBV4-1	NA	NA
TGCGCCAGCAGCTTCGAACTCACAGATACGCAGTATTTT	CASSFELTDTQYF	TRBJ2-3	TRBV5-1	NA	NA
TGTGCCAGCAGTTACGACGGCCCAGATACGCAGTATTTT	CASSYDGPDTQYF	TRBJ2-3	TRBV6-5	once	NA
TGTGCCAGCAGCCCCAGGGAAGGCTGGGGCACTGAAGCTTTCTTT	CASSPREGWGTEAFF	TRBJ1-1	TRBV7-9	once	NA
TGCAGCGTTGGGGGTCAAGACAGGACCTACGAGCAGTACTTC	CSVGGQDRTYEQYF	TRBJ2-7	TRBV29-1	NA	NA
TGTGCTAGCAGTCGAGGACTAGCCGGCGCAGATACGCAGTATTTT	CASSRGLAGADTQYF	TRBJ2-3	TRBV7-7	once	TRBD2
TGCGCCAGCAGCGCCTCCTACGAGCAGTACTTC	CASSASYEQYF	TRBJ2-7	TRBV5-1	NA	NA
TGTGCCAGTAGTATTGGGGGGTCCCGGGATCAGCCCCAGCATTTT	CASSIGGSRDQPQHF	TRBJ1-5	TRBV19	NA	NA
TGTGCCACCAGCAGAGTACGGGCGGGCACTGAAGCTTTCTTT	CATSRVRAGTEAFF	TRBJ1-1	TRBV15	NA	NA
TGTGCCAGCAGGCCCCCCGACTATTATGGCTACACCTTC	CASRPPDYYGYTF	TRBJ1-2	TRBV12-3/TRBV12-4	NA	NA
TGTGCCAGCAGCCCTTCTACACTAGCCAAAAACATTCAGTACTTC	CASSPSTLAKNIQYF	TRBJ2-4	TRBV5-6	NA	NA
TGTGCTAGTGGTTTGGAGCGTTCGGATTCACCCCTCCACTTT	CASGLERSDSPLHF	TRBJ1-6	TRBV12-5	NA	NA
TGTGCCAGCACGAGCGGGGGGGCCGGTGGGGCCAACGTCCTGACTTTC	CASTSGGAGGANVLTF	TRBJ2-6	TRBV3-1/TRBV3-2	once	TRBD2
TGTGCCAGCAGCCGGACTGGGAGATCCTACGAGCAGTACTTC	CASSRTGRSYEQYF	TRBJ2-7	TRBV4-2	NA	NA
TGTGCCAGCAGCTTAGGTTCAGCGGCTTCCACAGATACGCAGTATTTT	CASSLGSAASTDTQYF	TRBJ2-3	TRBV7-2	NA	NA
TGTGCCAGTAGTATCGGGCAGGGACGGGAAAAACTGTTTTTT	CASSIGQGREKLFF	TRBJ1-4	TRBV19	NA	NA
TGTGCCAGCAGAATCAGGGGGGGTGGCAATCAGCCCCAGCATTTT	CASRIRGGGNQPQHF	TRBJ1-5	TRBV6-5	once	TRBD1
TGCAGCGGTCGTATCGGAGAGACCCAGTACTTC	CSGRIGETQYF	TRBJ2-5	TRBV29-1	NA	NA
TGTGCCAGCAGCTTAGGCCCTACAGGGTATGGCTACACCTTC	CASSLGPTGYGYTF	TRBJ1-2	TRBV11-2	few	NA
TGTGCCAGCAGTTTTGGCGGGGGCCTCTCCTACGAGCAGTACTTC	CASSFGGGLSYEQYF	TRBJ2-7	TRBV6-5	NA	NA
TGTGCCAGTAGTGCCTCCCCGGGACAGGGGGAAAATAGCGATGGCTACACCTTC	CASSASPGQGENSDGYTF	TRBJ1-2	TRBV19	NA	TRBD1
TGTGCCAGCAGCTCCCGCCGTCCCAACGAGCAGTACTTC	CASSSRRPNEQYF	TRBJ2-7	TRBV5-6	NA	NA
TGTGCCAGCAGCGTAGGCAACCTCCTCGGCGAGACCCAGTACTTC	CASSVGNLLGETQYF	TRBJ2-5	TRBV9	NA	NA
TGCGCCAGCAGTAAGGGACAGTTGAACACTGAAGCTTTCTTT	CASSKGQLNTEAFF	TRBJ1-1	TRBV10-1	NA	TRBD1
TGTGCCAGCAGCGTAGAATCCAAACGCCGCTCACCCCTCCACTTT	CASSVESKRRSPLHF	TRBJ1-6	TRBV9	NA	NA
TGTGCCAGCAGCTTAAGTGGGACAGGGGGCCGTAATGAGCAGTTCTTC	CASSLSGTGGRNEQFF	TRBJ2-1	TRBV5-8	NA	TRBD1
TGTGCCAGCAGCGACGGACAGGGTAGGGCAGATACGCAGTATTTT	CASSDGQGRADTQYF	TRBJ2-3	TRBV14	NA	TRBD1
TGTGCCATCGGGTTGAATGGAGAGACCCAGTACTTC	CAIGLNGETQYF	TRBJ2-5	TRBV10-3	NA	NA
TGTGCCAGCAGCCAGGGGACTAGTTTTGAGCAGTTCTTC	CASSQGTSFEQFF	TRBJ2-1	TRBV3-1/TRBV3-2	NA	TRBD2
TGCGCCAGCAGCCGGGAGGGGGCTGTTCCCTACGAGCAGTACTTC	CASSREGAVPYEQYF	TRBJ2-7	TRBV4-1	once	NA
TGTGCCAGCAGCCCCGGGACCTCACATAACTATGGCTACACCTTC	CASSPGTSHNYGYTF	TRBJ1-2	TRBV11-2	NA	NA
TGTGCCAGCAGCCCAAGCGGGGATACGCAGTATTTT	CASSPSGDTQYF	TRBJ2-3	TRBV9	NA	NA
TGTGCCAGCAGCCAGGGGGTAGGGAACACTGAAGCTTTCTTT	CASSQGVGNTEAFF	TRBJ1-1	TRBV16	NA	NA
TGTGCCAGCAGCTTTGAACCGCGTTTAACTACCGGGGAGCTGTTTTTT	CASSFEPRLTTGELFF	TRBJ2-2	TRBV27	NA	NA
TGCGCCAGCAGCTTGGTGGGGGACAGGGGTGTTAACTATGGCTACACCTTC	CASSLVGDRGVNYGYTF	TRBJ1-2	TRBV5-1	few	TRBD1
TGTGCCAGCAGCCAACGGACAGGGGCTGAAGCTTTCTTT	CASSQRTGAEAFF	TRBJ1-1	TRBV3-1/TRBV3-2	NA	TRBD1
TGTGCCAGTAGAAGCCGGGAGACGGGTCGCGAAAAACTGTTTTTT	CASRSRETGREKLFF	TRBJ1-4	TRBV19	NA	NA
TGTGCCAGCAGCAAGACGACAGGGGGCACTGAAGCTTTCTTT	CASSKTTGGTEAFF	TRBJ1-1	TRBV6-4	once	TRBD1
TGTGCCACACACTTTAGGGGTGGAAACACCATATATTTT	CATHFRGGNTIYF	TRBJ1-3	TRBV6-5	once	NA
TGTGCCAGCAGTTCTGGAGGGGGATACGGCTACACCTTC	CASSSGGGYGYTF	TRBJ1-2	TRBV27	NA	NA